This T cell receptor beta chain was obtained from a study of blood T cell repertoires in COVID-19 (dated by TCRdb to about 2020). Turning to the overall study: Samples covering the acute and convalescent phases of COVID-19 were provided by collaborators in the United States, Italy and Spain. The prospective study material was composed of cDNA or gDNA derived from T cells, B-cell-depleted T cells, or PBMCs. Subjects who had been exposed to COVID-19, were actively infected with it, or had recovered from it provided the deeply sampled blood TCRbeta repertoires that made up the dataset. The repertoires were released in a freely available public database meant as a resource for research on the immune response to SARS-CoV-2. The samples were drawn from two sources: the first 160 participants of the ongoing ImmuneRACE study, and fewer than 1,500 subjects contributed by 6 global collaborators. Nearly every sample came with metadata listing a de-identified subject ID, COVID-19 status, age in years and sex. HLA class I and class II types, where available, came from metadata supplied by the sample provider rather than from assay-based typing.

Trimming costs V 6 bases and J 4 bases, and their ends lie 20 bases apart. The CDR3 covers 16 residues, taking in both the cysteine and the phenylalanine. The read is trimmed to its CDR3 DNA, 48 bases read in frame from base 1. The germline V gene gives CDR1 as SGHDT and CDR2 as YYEEEE. Participants in the prospective study were enrolled through a virtual design, were aged roughly 18 to 100 years, and lived in 24 United States geographic areas. Cohort assignment in the prospective study relied on participant-reported clinical history from a screening survey and a study questionnaire. Each participant in the prospective study had whole blood, serum and a nasopharyngeal or oropharyngeal swab collected by mobile phlebotomists. Prospective study participants could optionally give additional blood draws and questionnaires over an approximately 2-month period. Blood samples from the prospective study were shipped frozen or at room temperature prior to DNA extraction.

The immunoSEQ Assay, a bias-controlled multiplex PCR, was used to amplify TCRbeta CDR3 regions from genomic DNA. In the paper's pipeline: The number of nucleated cells in each sample was estimated from the amplification of reference gene primers within the assay. Sequence reads were collapsed and filtered to measure the absolute abundance of every unique TCRbeta CDR3 rearrangement. Productive Simpson clonality was computed per sample as the square root of Simpson's diversity index over productive rearrangements. TCRdb obtained this table from immuneACCESS and retained in-frame rearrangements with V and J assigned. These tables miss some clones; where compared with another copy, unresolved V genes account for less than half of the shortfall, and the remainder is unexplained. The V and J calls and clone size were taken over from that table, and D and trimming were inferred from the DNA. Across this sample there are 250,000 to 350,000 clones, with around 87% seen only once. Jointly, the top ten make up 3.5% to 5% of the sample.

About this clone: There is no known antigen for this receptor. No per-base quality is available; no much larger clone lies one base away.

Overall results and qualifications from the work: The quantity of clinical and demographic metadata differed by source and by participant and was supplied without curation.

The chain was built from TRBV5-6 and TRBJ1-3, with a tentative D gene TRBD1 over 5 matching bases. The sequencing sample was made of PBMCs or T cells enriched from blood (not recorded which). The receptor was derived from a woman aged 18-30 years with acute COVID-19. The CDR3 is CASTNWGGAAGNTIYF. The DNA sequence is TGTGCCAGCACCAATTGGGGGGGAGCGGCCGGAAACACCATATATTTT.